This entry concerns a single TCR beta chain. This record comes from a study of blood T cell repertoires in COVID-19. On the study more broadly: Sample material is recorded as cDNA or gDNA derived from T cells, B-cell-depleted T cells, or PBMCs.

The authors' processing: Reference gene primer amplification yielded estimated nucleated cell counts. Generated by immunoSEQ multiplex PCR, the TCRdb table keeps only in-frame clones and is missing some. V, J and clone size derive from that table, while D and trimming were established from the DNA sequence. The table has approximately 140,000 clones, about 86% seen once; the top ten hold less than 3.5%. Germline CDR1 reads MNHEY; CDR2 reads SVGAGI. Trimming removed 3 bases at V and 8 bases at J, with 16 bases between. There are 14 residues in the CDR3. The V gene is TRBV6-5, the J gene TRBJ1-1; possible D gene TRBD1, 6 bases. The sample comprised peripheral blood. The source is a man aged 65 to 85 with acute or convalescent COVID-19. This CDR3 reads CASSYRQRGKEAFF. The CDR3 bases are TGTGCCAGCAGTTATCGGCAAAGGGGGAAGGAAGCTTTCTTT.